The present T cell receptor (beta chain) was sequenced within a study of regulatory T cells in long-lasting Graves disease. The CDR3 runs to 14 residues. Deletions cut 2 bases from V and 2 bases from J, with 7 bases between. CDR1 is DFQATT and CDR2 is SNEGSKA in the germline V gene (reference sequence). The time point: newly diagnosed GD, antithyroid drugs for less than 3 months. RNA from PBMCs was the source of the TCR library. TCR beta libraries were built with iRepertoire HTBI primers and Arm-PCR of CDR3 regions. TCRdb itself ran the multiplex PCR reads through MiXCR, one entry per CDR3 protein. Of 680,000 or so distinct CDR3 sequences in the sample, 16% were seen once. This clonotype was picked up a small number of times. These data also featured in a second study, about T cells in Graves' hyperthyroidism and ophthalmopathy.

The chain carries TRBV20-1 and TRBJ2-6; D is undetermined. The sequence came from a woman aged 25 to 39 with Graves disease. The sequencing here drew on peripheral blood mononuclear cells (PBMCs), taken at new diagnosis, from a patient treated with antithyroid drugs. CDR3 residues: CSARRIAGANVLTF. The CDR3, as DNA: TGCAGTGCTAGAAGGATTGCTGGGGCCAACGTCCTGACTTTC.